The 24 T cell receptor beta chains in this list originate from one sample, sequenced in a study of long-term antiretroviral therapy in people with HIV. With survey level as its setting, the immunoSEQ assay was v3.0. Generated by immunoSEQ multiplex PCR, the TCRdb table keeps only in-frame clones and is missing some. The table includes 11,000 or so clones, 79% detected once. The specimen was unsorted PBMCs, collected 0.8 years before starting antiretroviral therapy. Receptor source: a woman aged 40 to 49 with HIV.

This clone has a single count. V and J are TRBV5-4 and TRBJ1-2, with D maybe TRBD1 (6 bases). The CDR3 consists of 13 residues. Germline V gives CDR1 SGHNT, CDR2 YYREEE (reference sequence). The germline V and J ends were trimmed by 3 bases and 8 bases, with 14 bases remaining between them. The CDR3 loop is CASSSETGHGYTF. CDR3 nucleotides: TGTGCCAGCAGCTCAGAAACAGGGCACGGCTACACCTTC.

The chain has TRBV28 and TRBJ2-7; D gene ambiguous. CDR3 length: 14 amino acids. V was trimmed by 1 base and J by 1 base, leaving 8 bases between them. CDR1 is MDHEN and CDR2 is SYDVKM in the germline V gene. Here the CDR3 reads CASSLSAQSYEQYF. The DNA of the CDR3 is TGTGCCAGCAGTTTATCGGCGCAGTCCTACGAGCAGTACTTC.

The CDR3 here is CASSRGRGYEQFF. CDR3 DNA sequence: TGCGCCAGCAGCCGCGGACGGGGATATGAGCAGTTCTTC. This sequence joins TRBV5-1 and TRBJ2-1; perhaps TRBD2 as D (5 bases). Germline values: CDR1 SGHRS, CDR2 YFSETQ. Trimming pared 4 bases from V and 8 bases from J, leaving 13 bases between. The length of the CDR3 is 13 residues.

The chain carries TRBV29-1 and TRBJ2-1, with 8 bases identical to TRBD2. V gave up 7 bases and J gave up 4 bases; unmatched junction bases: 3. This CDR3 contains 12 residues. The germline gives CDR1 SQVTM, CDR2 ANQGSEA. The CDR3 coding sequence is TGCAGCGATAGCGGGAATTACAATGAGCAGTTCTTC. It specifies CSDSGNYNEQFF.

The chain carries TRBV7-9 and TRBJ1-5; a possible D gene is TRBD1 (5 bases). Germline CDR1 reads SEHNR; CDR2 reads FQNEAQ (reference sequence). Trimming removed 5 bases from V and 5 bases from J, with 10 bases in between. This CDR3 contains 13 residues. The CDR3 loop reads CASSQGGDQPQHF. The CDR3 DNA is TGTGCCAGCAGCCAGGGAGGCGATCAGCCCCAGCATTTT.

This chain connects TRBV5-1 to TRBJ2-1; D is possibly TRBD2 (6 bases). Germline V gives CDR1 SGHRS, CDR2 YFSETQ. CDR3 size: 16 residues. Trimming took 0 bases from V and 4 from J, leaving 14 bases between them. For the CDR3, the DNA is TGCGCCAGCAGCTTGGCCGTGGCTAGCGCGTACAATGAGCAGTTCTTC. Its protein product is CASSLAVASAYNEQFF.

This clone is medium-sized in the sample. The gene calls are TRBV6-5 and TRBJ1-5, with no clear D. The CDR3 length is 14 residues. From germline, CDR1 is MNHEY and CDR2 SVGAGI. V gave up 0 bases and J gave up 3 bases, with 6 bases separating them. CDR3 DNA: TGTGCCAGCAGTTACTCCCGGTCCAATCAGCCCCAGCATTTT. This codes for CASSYSRSNQPQHF.

The V gene is TRBV28, the J gene TRBJ1-5; no reliable D call. The germline V gene encodes CDR1 MDHEN and CDR2 SYDVKM. The CDR3 spans 12 residues. V lost 5 bases to trimming and J lost 3 bases, with 5 bases between them. The CDR3 reads CASSPSNQPQHF. In DNA, the CDR3 is TGTGCCAGCAGTCCTTCCAATCAGCCCCAGCATTTT.

The genes are TRBV2 and TRBJ2-5; possibly TRBD2 for D (5 bases). Germline V gene sequence: CDR1 SNHLY, CDR2 FYNNEI. Trimming took off 6 bases at V and 5 bases at J, with 19 bases between the two ends. The CDR3 extends over 15 amino acids. The CDR3 nucleotides read TGTGCCAGCAGACCCCCCCCTCCCTCGGGGGAGACCCAGTACTTC. It encodes CASRPPPPSGETQYF.

There are a few counts of this clone. This CDR3 is CASSQSDISNQPQHF. CDR3 DNA sequence: TGTGCCAGCAGCCAATCAGATATTAGCAATCAGCCCCAGCATTTT. The chain carries TRBV2 and TRBJ1-5; D not certain. The V gene's germline CDR1 is SNHLY and CDR2 FYNNEI. The V end was cut by 6 bases, the J end by 0 bases, with 12 bases between. CDR3 length equals 15 residues.

The chain combines TRBV6-5 with TRBJ2-5, with 7 bases lining up with TRBD1. Germline V gene data show CDR1 as MNHEY and CDR2 as SVGAGI. Unmatched junction bases numbered 2, after V lost 2 bases and J lost 2 bases. The CDR3 is 14 amino acids. The CDR3 is CASSYRGQQETQYF. CDR3 sequence (DNA): TGTGCCAGCAGTTACCGGGGACAGCAAGAGACCCAGTACTTC.

This clone was observed a handful of times. V usage is TRBV5-1 and J usage is TRBJ1-4; 7 nucleotides agree with TRBD1. CDR1 and CDR2 from the germline V gene are SGHRS and YFSETQ. The CDR3 is 15 amino acids. V shed 3 bases and J 4 bases; nucleotides not matched to a gene: 6. This chain's CDR3 is CASSWGQIGNEKLFF. The CDR3 bases are TGCGCCAGCAGCTGGGGACAGATCGGTAATGAAAAACTGTTTTTT.

The V call is TRBV4-2, the J call TRBJ1-1; TRBD1 matches 10 bases. V was clipped by 0 bases and J by 5 bases; unmatched bases: 3. This CDR3 is 15 amino acids long. The V gene's germline CDR1 is LGHNA and CDR2 YNFKEQ. CDR3 coding DNA: TGTGCCAGCAGCCAAGATGGACAGGGGGTGACTGAAGCTTTCTTT. Residues: CASSQDGQGVTEAFF.

In this sample, this clone turned up a few times. The J gene is TRBJ1-2, the V gene TRBV19, with D unresolved. Trimming shortened V by 3 bases and J by 4 bases, and 9 bases separated the two germline ends. CDR1 is LNHDA and CDR2 is SQIVND in the germline V gene (reference sequence). The CDR3 covers 13 residues. DNA of the CDR3: TGTGCCAGTAGTATTAAGGGCTCCTATGGCTACACCTTC. It codes for CASSIKGSYGYTF. The full variable domain, completed using reference TRBV19 and TRBJ1-2, is DGGITQSPKYLFRKEGQNVTLSCEQNLNHDAMYWYRQDPGQGLRLIYYSQIVNDFQKGDIAEGYSVSREKKESFPLTVTSAQKNPTAFYLCASSIKGSYGYTFGSGTRLTVV.

This chain uses TRBV5-1 with TRBJ2-1, with D unresolved. Germline V gives CDR1 SGHRS, CDR2 YFSETQ. The V end lost 0 bases, the J end lost 5 bases, and 0 bases lay between the germline ends. The CDR3 contains 11 residues. As DNA, the CDR3 is TGCGCCAGCAGCTTGGACAATGAGCAGTTCTTC. Amino acid sequence: CASSLDNEQFF.

This clone was recorded once. The V and J genes are TRBV5-1 and TRBJ1-1; TRBD1 aligns across 9 bases. V lost 4 bases to trimming and J lost 5 bases; unmatched junction nucleotides: 6. This CDR3 is built from 14 residues. CDR1 and CDR2 from the germline V gene are SGHRS and YFSETQ. Written as DNA, the CDR3 is TGCGCCAGCAGCCCCGGACAGGGGAGAACTGAAGCTTTCTTT. Its translation is CASSPGQGRTEAFF.

The rearrangement uses TRBV11-2 and TRBJ2-7; 7 nucleotides match TRBD2. Germline lookup yields CDR1 SGHAT and CDR2 FQNNGV. V shed 5 bases and J 7 bases; nucleotides not matched to a gene: 14. The CDR3 loop spans 15 amino acids. The CDR3 region is CASSPAGTTSGEQYF. Written as DNA, the CDR3 is TGTGCCAGCAGCCCCGCCGGGACTACATCTGGGGAGCAGTACTTC.

The chain recombines TRBV7-2 with TRBJ2-5; D gene uncertain. From germline, CDR1 is SGHTA and CDR2 FQGNSA. The ends were cut back, 3 bases at V and 4 bases at J, with 18 bases in the middle. The CDR3 consists of 16 residues. CDR3 in amino acids: CASSFMPTKSAETQYF. The DNA for the CDR3 is TGTGCCAGCAGCTTTATGCCCACAAAGTCCGCAGAGACCCAGTACTTC. Variable domain in full (rest from reference TRBV7-2 and TRBJ2-5): GAGVSQSPSNKVTEKGKDVELRCDPISGHTALYWYRQSLGQGLEFLIYFQGNSAPDKSGLPSDRFSAERTGGSVSTLTIQRTQQEDSAVYLCASSFMPTKSAETQYFGPGTRLLVL.

The rearrangement joins TRBV15 to TRBJ2-3; D not certain. Germline V lookup: CDR1 LNHNV, CDR2 YYDKDF (reference sequence). Trimming stripped 0 bases from V and 2 bases from J, with 6 bases between. The CDR3 has 14 amino acids. The CDR3 protein is CATSRDRDTDTQYF. The CDR3 region has the DNA TGTGCCACCAGCAGAGATAGAGACACAGATACGCAGTATTTT. Supplemented by reference TRBV15 and TRBJ2-3, the full variable domain reads DAMVIQNPRYQVTQFGKPVTLSCSQTLNHNVMYWYQQKSSQAPKLLFHYYDKDFNNEADTPDNFQSRRPNTSFCFLDIRSPGLGDTAMYLCATSRDRDTDTQYFGPGTRLTVL.

CDR3 protein: CASSLGVGQLTTEAFF. CDR3 DNA sequence: TGTGCCAGCAGCTTAGGGGTCGGGCAGCTAACGACTGAAGCTTTCTTT. V usage is TRBV7-9 and J usage is TRBJ1-1; D not resolved. The ends were cut back, 1 base at V and 5 bases at J, with 17 bases in the middle. This CDR3 spans 16 amino acids. In germline, CDR1 is SEHNR, CDR2 FQNEAQ (reference sequence). Full variable domain (remainder filled in from reference TRBV7-9 and TRBJ1-1): DTGVSQNPRHKITKRGQNVTFRCDPISEHNRLYWYRQTLGQGPEFLTYFQNEAQLEKSRLLSDRFSAERPKGSFSTLEIQRTEQGDSAMYLCASSLGVGQLTTEAFFGQGTRLTVV.

CDR3: CASSLIRALNTEAFF. The CDR3 DNA sequence: TGTGCCAGCAGCTTAATCCGGGCCTTGAACACTGAAGCTTTCTTT. The rearrangement links TRBV7-9 to TRBJ1-1; no clear D gene. CDR3 length: 15 residues. V was cut by 2 bases and J by 0 bases, with 10 bases left in between. Germline lookup yields CDR1 SEHNR and CDR2 FQNEAQ (reference sequence).

The chain has TRBV18 and TRBJ2-1, with D possibly matching TRBD2 (5 bases). The CDR3 totals 15 residues. Looked up from germline, CDR1 is KGHSH and CDR2 is LQKENI. Trimming stripped 6 bases from V and 10 bases from J, with 22 bases between. In nucleotides, the CDR3 is TGTGCCAGCTCGGACCGGGATACTAGAGGGCAAGAGCAGTTCTTC. Protein: CASSDRDTRGQEQFF.

The genes are TRBV11-3 and TRBJ2-3; no firm D call. Germline V gives CDR1 SGHNT, CDR2 YENEEA. The CDR3 has 14 amino acids. The germline V and J ends were trimmed by 4 bases and 4 bases, with 12 bases remaining between them. DNA for the CDR3: TGTGCCAGCAGCTCTATTGGACGACCAGATACGCAGTATTTT. This sequence encodes CASSSIGRPDTQYF.

This chain joins TRBV28 and TRBJ1-2; weak D call: TRBD1 (6 bases). Trimming removed 8 bases at V and 4 bases at J, with 17 bases between. Per the germline V gene, CDR1 is MDHEN and CDR2 is SYDVKM. This CDR3 comprises 14 residues. CDR3 DNA: TGTGCCAGCGGTAACAGGGAGGGGGGCTATGGCTACACCTTC. Translation gives CASGNREGGYGYTF.